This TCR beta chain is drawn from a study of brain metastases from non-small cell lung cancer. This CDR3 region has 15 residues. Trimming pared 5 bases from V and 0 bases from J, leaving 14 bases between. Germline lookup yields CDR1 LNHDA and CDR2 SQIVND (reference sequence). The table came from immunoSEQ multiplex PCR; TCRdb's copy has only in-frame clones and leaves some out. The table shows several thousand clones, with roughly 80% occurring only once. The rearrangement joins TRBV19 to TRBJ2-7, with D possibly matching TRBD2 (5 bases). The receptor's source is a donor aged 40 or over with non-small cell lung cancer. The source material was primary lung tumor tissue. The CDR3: CASSYTGESSYEQYF. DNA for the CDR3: TGTGCCAGTAGTTATACCGGGGAAAGCTCCTACGAGCAGTACTTC.